The 13 T cell receptor beta chains listed next were all sequenced from one sample in a study of OX40 agonist ivuxolimab in advanced cancers. The assay was immunoSEQ multiplex PCR, and TCRdb's table has in-frame clones only and misses some. Among tens of thousands of clones, more than 90% were seen once, and the ten largest hold roughly 0.6%. The sequences come from CD4+ or CD8+ T cells sorted from blood, collected in a trial of the OX40 agonist ivuxolimab. These receptors all come from an adult with an advanced solid tumor such as melanoma, head and neck, liver or kidney cancer.

This clone was detected only a few times. V and J are TRBV7-9 and TRBJ1-4; 8 bases map to TRBD1. Germline CDR1 reads SEHNR; CDR2 reads FQNEAQ (reference sequence). V lost 6 bases to trimming and J lost 5 bases; unmatched junction nucleotides: 11. The CDR3 length is 16 residues. The CDR3 spells CASSPARTGTNEKLFF. The CDR3 region has the DNA TGTGCCAGCAGTCCCGCAAGGACAGGGACAAATGAAAAACTGTTTTTT.

The chain links TRBV30 to TRBJ1-2, with D unclear. Deletions cut 0 bases from V and 0 bases from J, with 5 bases between. The CDR3 spans 13 residues. CDR1 GTSNPN and CDR2 SVGIG come from the germline V gene (reference sequence). The CDR3 DNA reads as TGTGCCTGGAGTGTAAGGGCTAACTATGGCTACACCTTC. Its protein is CAWSVRANYGYTF.

The chain uses TRBV11-2 and TRBJ1-3; maybe TRBD1 (6 bases). This CDR3 is built from 15 residues. Between the trimmed V and J ends, which lost 5 bases and 3 bases, there was a span of 14 bases. CDR1 is SGHAT and CDR2 is FQNNGV in the germline V gene. The CDR3 is CASSPTGGVGNTIYF. CDR3 nucleotide sequence: TGTGCCAGCAGCCCTACGGGGGGCGTTGGAAACACCATATATTTT.

The chain recombines TRBV30 with TRBJ2-2; 7 positions agree with TRBD1. Trimming cost V 3 bases and J 0 bases; bases outside gene matches: 7. The CDR3 totals 16 residues. Germline CDR1 is GTSNPN and CDR2 is SVGIG (reference sequence). The CDR3 loop reads CAWRTGSYANTGELFF. Here the CDR3 DNA reads TGTGCCTGGAGGACAGGGAGTTACGCGAACACCGGGGAGCTGTTTTTT. Based on the CDR3 plus reference TRBV30 and TRBJ2-2, the full variable domain is SQTIHQWPATLVQPVGSPLSLECTVEGTSNPNLYWYRQAAGRGLQLLFYSVGIGQISSEVPQNLSASRPQDRQFILSSKKLLLSDSGFYLCAWRTGSYANTGELFFGEGSRLTVL.

This clone was detected a few times. The chain combines TRBV15 with TRBJ2-3; D perhaps matches TRBD1 (6 bases). Germline CDR1 is LNHNV and CDR2 is YYDKDF (reference sequence). With 0 bases removed from V and 4 bases from J, the gap between germline ends came to 8 bases. CDR3 length: 14 residues. The CDR3 sequence: CATSRDRGSDTQYF. The DNA of the CDR3 is TGTGCCACCAGCAGAGACAGGGGCTCAGATACGCAGTATTTT.

V gene TRBV5-4 combines with J gene TRBJ2-1, with 8 bases aligning to TRBD1. Germline loops: CDR1 SGHNT, CDR2 YYREEE (reference sequence). V shed 4 bases and J 12 bases; nucleotides not matched to a gene: 6. CDR3 length: 12 residues. CDR3 in amino acids: CASSLLDRAQFF. The DNA of the CDR3 is TGTGCCAGCAGCCTCCTGGACAGGGCGCAGTTCTTC.

The chain joins TRBV5-8 to TRBJ2-1, with TRBD2 matching 12 bases. The trim removed 4 bases at V and 3 bases at J, leaving 8 bases unmatched. Germline CDR1 and CDR2: SGHTS and YDEGEE. CDR3 length: 17 residues. CDR3 residues: CASSLHQTSGGYNEQFF. DNA for the CDR3: TGTGCCAGCAGCCTTCACCAGACTAGCGGGGGCTACAATGAGCAGTTCTTC.

V gene TRBV30 combines with J gene TRBJ2-7, with D possibly matching TRBD1 (5 bases). V lost 3 bases and J lost 5, with 14 bases in between. CDR1 is GTSNPN, CDR2 SVGIG, per germline (reference sequence). This CDR3 has 13 amino acids. The CDR3 region is CAWSWQGRDEQYF. CDR3 in DNA: TGTGCCTGGAGCTGGCAGGGTAGGGACGAGCAGTACTTC.

The V call is TRBV2, the J call TRBJ2-3; TRBD2 matches at 9 bases. V gave up 4 bases and J gave up 3 bases; unmatched junction bases: 5. Germline values: CDR1 SNHLY, CDR2 FYNNEI. The CDR3 extends over 15 amino acids. The CDR3 loop reads CASSVQRGATDTQYF. The CDR3 DNA reads TGTGCCAGCAGTGTCCAGCGGGGGGCGACAGATACGCAGTATTTT.

The chain couples TRBV27 to TRBJ2-5; weak D call: TRBD1 (7 bases). This CDR3 has 15 residues. V lost 3 bases and J lost 1, with 12 bases in between. Germline lookup yields CDR1 MNHEY and CDR2 SMNVEV (reference sequence). The CDR3 DNA reads TGTGCCAGCAGTTTTCTTCAGGGGGGCCAAGAGACCCAGTACTTC. This codes for CASSFLQGGQETQYF.

The V gene is TRBV9, the J gene TRBJ2-7; tentatively, D is TRBD1 (5 bases). V lost 4 bases to trimming and J lost 6 bases, with 23 bases between them. Germline CDR1 reads SGDLS; CDR2 reads YYNGEE. This CDR3 has 16 residues. As DNA, the CDR3 is TGTGCCAGCAGCACCCTCGGCCAGGGCAAACCCACCGAGCAGTACTTC. Its translation: CASSTLGQGKPTEQYF.

The chain recombines TRBV2 with TRBJ1-1; TRBD1 matches 7 bases. The germline CDR1 and CDR2 sequences are SNHLY and FYNNEI. V lost 10 bases to trimming and J lost 11 bases; unmatched junction nucleotides: 16. The CDR3 is made up of 13 amino acids. CDR3 amino acids: CATMRDSARGAFF. In nucleotides, the CDR3 is TGTGCCACCATGCGGGACAGTGCCCGGGGTGCTTTCTTT.

The genes are TRBV12-5 and TRBJ1-5, with unresolved D. The germline V gene has CDR1 LGHNT and CDR2 FRNRAP. The CDR3 sequence is 12 residues long. The V and J ends lost 2 bases and 4 bases respectively, with 3 bases between them. DNA for the CDR3: TGTGCTAGTGGTTTGACGAATCAGCCCCAGCATTTT. It is translated as CASGLTNQPQHF.